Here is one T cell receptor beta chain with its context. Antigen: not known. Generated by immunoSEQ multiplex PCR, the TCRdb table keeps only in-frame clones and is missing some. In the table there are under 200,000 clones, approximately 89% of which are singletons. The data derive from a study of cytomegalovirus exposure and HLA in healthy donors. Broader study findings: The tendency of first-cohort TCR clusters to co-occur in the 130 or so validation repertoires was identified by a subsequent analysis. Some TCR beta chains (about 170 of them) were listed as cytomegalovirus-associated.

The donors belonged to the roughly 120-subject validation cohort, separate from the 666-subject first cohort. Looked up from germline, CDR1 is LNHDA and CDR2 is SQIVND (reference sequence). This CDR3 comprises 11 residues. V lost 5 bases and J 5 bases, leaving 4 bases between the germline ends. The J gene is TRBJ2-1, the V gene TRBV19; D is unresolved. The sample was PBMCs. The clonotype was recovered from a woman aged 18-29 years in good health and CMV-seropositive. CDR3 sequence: CASSSNNEQFF. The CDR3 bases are TGTGCCAGTAGTTCAAACAATGAGCAGTTCTTC.